This TCR beta chain emerged from a study of blood T cells in healthy people across ages. A second PCR, run for roughly 6 to 11 cycles, used a sample-barcoded 5' primer plus a J-beta primer mix. TCRdb fed the 5' RACE reads into MiXCR, producing one record per CDR3 protein. The data hold fewer than 950,000 distinct CDR3 sequences, with 30% to 45% observed a single time. With respect to this clonotype: Its antigen is not known.

Peripheral blood was drawn, roughly 10 milliliters per donor. Points from the study as a whole: Strong correlation existed between TCR beta diversity and naive T cell percentage.

From germline, CDR1 is SGDLS and CDR2 YYNGEE. The V segment lost 2 bases and the J segment 2 bases; nucleotides outside the gene matches: 3. The CDR3 contains 15 residues. The specimen was blood. The rearrangement links TRBV9 to TRBJ2-2; TRBD2 agrees at 7 bases. The source of this sequence is a man younger than 30 in good health. CDR3 bases: TGTGCCAGCAGCGTTTCTAGCGGCAACACCGGGGAGCTGTTTTTT. Protein sequence: CASSVSSGNTGELFF.